Reported below is one T cell receptor (beta chain). Its target is not known. Libraries for TCRalpha and TCRbeta carried sample barcodes and unique molecular identifiers via 5'RACE. TCRdb re-called the 5' RACE reads with MiXCR, one entry per CDR3 protein. The table has about 470,000 distinct CDR3 sequences, about 23% seen once. The sample originates from a study of T-cell memory formation after mild COVID-19. About the research overall: Clusters were largely donor specific. Notes on the study in general: Some clones that responded were present in memory (sampled pre-infection), which suggests cross-reactive memory joined. Second-wave clones reaching peak frequency on day 37 lacked confirmed SARS-CoV-2 specificity.

The V end was cut by 5 bases, the J end by 2 bases, with 12 bases between. The CDR3 length is 14 residues. The sample was PBMCs or a T cell subset sorted from them (not recorded which). The sequence was collected from an adult woman who had mild COVID-19 (a few samples of this study predate the infection). Cell type and time point are not known. The chain carries TRBV12-3 or TRBV12-4 and TRBJ2-5; D ambiguous. In nucleotides, the CDR3 is TGTGCCAGCAGTCAGGTTGGTCCGCAAGAGACCCAGTACTTC. The encoded protein is CASSQVGPQETQYF.